Listed here are 5 T cell receptor beta chains from one sample, sequenced in a study of blood T cell repertoires in COVID-19 (dated by TCRdb to the early 2020s). The protocol used for the library was the immunoSEQ multiplex PCR assay. TCRdb re-hosts the immuneACCESS table, in-frame sequences only. Its copies lack some clones; in the studies checked, an unresolved V gene accounts for under half of them, and the cause for the rest is not known. The sample table lists approximately 83,000 clones, roughly 86% of them with a count of one. The top ten hold about 7% of the sample. Sequencing input: peripheral blood. The receptors shown here come from a man between 65 and 85 years old with acute or convalescent COVID-19.

The chain links TRBV14 to TRBJ2-5; D call uncertain. From germline, CDR1 is SGHDN and CDR2 FVKESK. The CDR3 contains 15 residues. Trimming left V 0 bases short and J 1 base short, with 9 bases between. CDR3 loop: CASSQEAATQETQYF. The CDR3 DNA sequence: TGTGCCAGCAGCCAAGAGGCCGCAACCCAAGAGACCCAGTACTTC. Using reference TRBV14 and TRBJ2-5 for the parts outside the CDR3, the full variable domain is EAGVTQFPSHSVIEKGQTVTLRCDPISGHDNLYWYRRVMGKEIKFLLHFVKESKQDESGMPNNRFLAERTGGTYSTLKVQPAELEDSGVYFCASSQEAATQETQYFGPGTRLLVL.

The chain links TRBV5-4 to TRBJ2-7; a weak D match, TRBD2 (5 bases). From germline, CDR1 is SGHNT and CDR2 YYREEE (reference sequence). This CDR3 spans 13 amino acids. Written as DNA, the CDR3 is TGTGCGACCGATAGGGTTCCCCCGGGGGAGCAGTACTTC. Residues: CATDRVPPGEQYF.

This chain uses TRBV27 with TRBJ1-5, with D tentatively TRBD1 (5 bases). This CDR3 is built from 13 residues. The germline V and J ends were trimmed by 3 bases and 6 bases, with 9 bases remaining between them. Per germline, CDR1 MNHEY and CDR2 SMNVEV (reference sequence). The CDR3: CASSFTGRQPQHF. In DNA form, the CDR3 reads TGTGCCAGCAGTTTCACAGGTCGTCAGCCCCAGCATTTT.

A single count supports this clone. This chain joins TRBV2 and TRBJ2-1, with 8 bases fitting TRBD2. CDR3 length: 15 residues. V lost 8 bases, J lost 10 bases, and 16 bases stayed unmatched. The germline V gene encodes CDR1 SNHLY and CDR2 FYNNEI. In nucleotides, the CDR3 is TGTGCCAGCCTAGAACCGGGACTAGATCTTGGCGAGCAGTTCTTC. It specifies CASLEPGLDLGEQFF.

The gene calls are TRBV24-1 and TRBJ2-3, with D possibly matching TRBD2 (7 bases). Per germline, CDR1 KGHDR and CDR2 SFDVKD. Trimming cost V 10 bases and J 8 bases, with 24 bases left between them. The CDR3 consists of 15 residues. CDR3 bases: TGTGCCACTGAAGCCCCGGGGGGCCGAGAAGGTACGCAGTATTTT. This translates into CATEAPGGREGTQYF.